The 17 T cell receptor beta chains in this list originate from one sample, sequenced in a study of immune cell composition in non-small cell lung cancer. Normal lung was taken at the farthest possible site, at least 3 cm from tumour. Only in-frame clones appear in the TCRdb table, and some are missing; sequencing was by immunoSEQ multiplex PCR. The data show under 3,000 clones, 81% seen once. Sequencing was carried out using non-adjacent lung tissue. These receptors were obtained from a human donor with non-small cell lung cancer.

V is TRBV7-9 and J is TRBJ1-5, with 8 bases identical to TRBD1. The CDR3 has 16 residues. The V gene's germline CDR1 is SEHNR and CDR2 FQNEAQ (reference sequence). Trimming took 5 bases from V and 0 from J; bases not matched to a gene: 6. CDR3 nucleotides: TGTGCCAGCAGCCACGGGACAGGCTATAGCAATCAGCCCCAGCATTTT. Amino acid sequence: CASSHGTGYSNQPQHF.

This chain uses TRBV5-5 with TRBJ1-6; TRBD1 matches 10 bases. Germline values: CDR1 SGHKS, CDR2 YYEKEE (reference sequence). The CDR3 totals 15 residues. J was trimmed by 7 bases and V by 4 bases; bases with no gene match: 5. The CDR3 sequence: CASSGRTGGNSPLHF. CDR3 DNA: TGTGCCAGCAGCGGACGGACAGGGGGAAATTCACCCCTCCACTTT.

This clone was seen just once. The genes are TRBV10-3 and TRBJ2-2, with 8 bases aligning to TRBD2. The CDR3 loop spans 16 amino acids. The V gene's germline CDR1 is ENHRY and CDR2 SYGVKD. The junction had 8 bases not matched to a gene; V was cut back by 4 bases and J by 4 bases. CDR3 loop: CAISAGLAFRTGELFF. The DNA of the CDR3 is TGTGCCATCAGTGCCGGACTAGCCTTTCGCACCGGGGAGCTGTTTTTT.

The rearrangement joins TRBV28 to TRBJ1-5; D is ambiguous. This CDR3 is 16 amino acids long. From germline, CDR1 is MDHEN and CDR2 SYDVKM. Trimming took off 3 bases at V and 0 bases at J, with 12 bases between the two ends. The CDR3 loop reads CASSFDQAYSNQPQHF. The CDR3 DNA follows: TGTGCCAGCAGTTTCGATCAGGCCTATAGCAATCAGCCCCAGCATTTT.

This clone ranks as large. The V call is TRBV5-6, the J call TRBJ2-3; 9 bases fit TRBD2. The CDR3 totals 17 residues. Germline assignment: CDR1 SGHDT and CDR2 YYEEEE. Trimming removed 4 bases from V and 1 base from J; junction bases left unmatched: 10. CDR3 DNA: TGTGCCAGCAGCATTAGCGGGGGTCTATACGGCACAGATACGCAGTATTTT. Its translation: CASSISGGLYGTDTQYF.

The chain uses TRBV5-6 and TRBJ2-7; 9 nucleotides align to TRBD2. V shed 3 bases, J shed 4 bases, and the junction held 8 bases outside the gene matches. The CDR3 covers 15 residues. Germline values: CDR1 SGHDT, CDR2 YYEEEE. The CDR3 nucleotides are TGTGCCAGCAGCTCCCAGTTAGCGGGAGTTTACGAGCAGTACTTC. Translated: CASSSQLAGVYEQYF.

The gene calls are TRBV30 and TRBJ1-2, with TRBD1 identical over 9 bases. J lost 4 bases, V lost 0 bases, and 3 bases had no gene match. CDR3 size: 14 residues. Per the germline V gene, CDR1 is GTSNPN and CDR2 is SVGIG (reference sequence). CDR3 loop: CAWSVQGASYGYTF. The CDR3 DNA reads TGTGCCTGGAGTGTACAGGGGGCATCCTATGGCTACACCTTC. Supplemented by reference TRBV30 and TRBJ1-2, the full variable domain reads SQTIHQWPATLVQPVGSPLSLECTVEGTSNPNLYWYRQAAGRGLQLLFYSVGIGQISSEVPQNLSASRPQDRQFILSSKKLLLSDSGFYLCAWSVQGASYGYTFGSGTRLTVV.

The DNA for the CDR3 is TGTGCCATCAGTGGAAGTAACGGTGACAATGAGCAGTTCTTC. Its translation is CAISGSNGDNEQFF. V usage is TRBV10-3 and J usage is TRBJ2-1, with D unresolved. CDR3 length: 14 residues. The germline gives CDR1 ENHRY, CDR2 SYGVKD. Trimming left V 4 bases short and J 5 bases short, with 12 bases between.

This clone turned up a few times. The chain has TRBV7-2 and TRBJ2-3; tentative D call: TRBD1 (6 bases). The CDR3 sequence is 13 residues long. The ends were cut back, 5 bases at V and 7 bases at J, with 13 bases in the middle. CDR1 and CDR2 from the germline V gene are SGHTA and FQGNSA. CDR3 DNA: TGTGCCAGCAGCCCACTAGGACAGAATACGCAGTATTTT. Its translation: CASSPLGQNTQYF. Combining the CDR3 with reference TRBV7-2 and TRBJ2-3 gives the whole variable domain GAGVSQSPSNKVTEKGKDVELRCDPISGHTALYWYRQSLGQGLEFLIYFQGNSAPDKSGLPSDRFSAERTGGSVSTLTIQRTQQEDSAVYLCASSPLGQNTQYFGPGTRLTVL.

The chain recombines TRBV5-1 with TRBJ2-7; possible D gene TRBD2, 6 bases. Trimming pared 0 bases from V and 1 base from J, leaving 14 bases between. CDR3 size: 16 residues. Germline V gene sequence: CDR1 SGHRS, CDR2 YFSETQ. The CDR3 here is CASSLEIAVSSYEQYF. The CDR3, as DNA: TGCGCCAGCAGCTTGGAAATAGCGGTATCTTCCTACGAGCAGTACTTC.

V gene TRBV20-1 combines with J gene TRBJ2-3, with D maybe TRBD1 (6 bases). Germline V gene sequence: CDR1 DFQATT, CDR2 SNEGSKA (reference sequence). The length of the CDR3 is 11 residues. V lost 5 bases and J 7 bases, leaving 10 bases between the germline ends. CDR3 nucleotide sequence: TGCAGTGCTTCACAGGGTTATACGCAGTATTTT. This translates into CSASQGYTQYF.

CDR3 residues: CASTPRGGYTGELFF. The CDR3 bases are TGTGCCAGTACGCCTCGTGGGGGGTACACCGGGGAGCTGTTTTTT. The chain joins TRBV19 to TRBJ2-2; D is possibly TRBD2 (6 bases). V lost 7 bases to trimming and J lost 3 bases, with 15 bases between them. CDR1 and CDR2 (germline): LNHDA, SQIVND (reference sequence). The CDR3 length is 15 residues.

The chain links TRBV19 to TRBJ2-4; D uncertain. In germline, CDR1 is LNHDA, CDR2 SQIVND (reference sequence). V lost 6 bases and J 8 bases, leaving 14 bases between the germline ends. This CDR3 is built from 13 residues. The CDR3 DNA follows: TGTGCCAGTAGACCGAGAGCGACGGACATTCAGTACTTC. Protein sequence: CASRPRATDIQYF.

This chain joins TRBV2 and TRBJ1-4, with D uncertain. V was clipped by 5 bases and J by 7 bases, with 8 bases between them. This CDR3 has 12 amino acids. Per germline, CDR1 SNHLY and CDR2 FYNNEI. CDR3 residues: CASSSPFEKLFF. CDR3 DNA: TGTGCCAGCAGTAGCCCGTTTGAAAAACTGTTTTTT. The whole variable domain, remainder taken from reference TRBV2 and TRBJ1-4, is EPEVTQTPSHQVTQMGQEVILRCVPISNHLYFYWYRQILGQKVEFLVSFYNNEISEKSEIFDDQFSVERPDGSNFTLKIRSTKLEDSAMYFCASSSPFEKLFFGSGTQLSVL.

J is TRBJ1-3 and V is TRBV28; D is uncertain. Trimming cost V 3 bases and J 0 bases, with 3 bases left between them. The CDR3 spans 13 residues. Germline lookup yields CDR1 MDHEN and CDR2 SYDVKM. In DNA form, the CDR3 reads TGTGCCAGCAGTTTCAGCTCTGGAAACACCATATATTTT. It translates to CASSFSSGNTIYF. Using reference TRBV28 and TRBJ1-3 for the parts outside the CDR3, the full variable domain is DVKVTQSSRYLVKRTGEKVFLECVQDMDHENMFWYRQDPGLGLRLIYFSYDVKMKEKGDIPEGYSVSREKKERFSLILESASTNQTSMYLCASSFSSGNTIYFGEGSWLTVV.

This chain connects TRBV5-1 to TRBJ2-7, with D possibly TRBD1 on 6 matching bases. Trimming removed 2 bases from V and 5 bases from J, with 11 bases in between. The CDR3 has 13 residues. CDR1 is SGHRS and CDR2 is YFSETQ in the germline V gene. This chain's CDR3 is CASSFTGIDEQYF. As DNA, the CDR3 is TGCGCCAGCAGCTTCACAGGGATCGACGAGCAGTACTTC.

This clone appeared once. The J gene is TRBJ2-5, the V gene TRBV18; 14 bases map to TRBD2. J was trimmed by 1 base and V by 6 bases; bases with no gene match: 4. CDR1 is KGHSH and CDR2 is LQKENI in the germline V gene. This CDR3 comprises 16 residues. CDR3 in amino acids: CASSRTSGGSQETQYF. CDR3 in DNA: TGTGCCAGCTCGAGGACTAGCGGGGGGAGCCAAGAGACCCAGTACTTC.